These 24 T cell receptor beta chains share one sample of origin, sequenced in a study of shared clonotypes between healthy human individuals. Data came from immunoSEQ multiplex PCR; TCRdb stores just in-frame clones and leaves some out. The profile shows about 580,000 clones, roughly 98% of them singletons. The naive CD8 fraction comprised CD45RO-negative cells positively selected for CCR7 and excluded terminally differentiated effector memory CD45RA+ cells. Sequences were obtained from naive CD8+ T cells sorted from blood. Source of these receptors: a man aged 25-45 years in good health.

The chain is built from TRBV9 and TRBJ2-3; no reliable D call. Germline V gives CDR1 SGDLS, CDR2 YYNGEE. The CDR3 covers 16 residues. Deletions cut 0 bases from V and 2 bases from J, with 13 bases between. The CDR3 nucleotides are TGTGCCAGCAGCGTAGAAACCAACCTTTACACAGATACGCAGTATTTT. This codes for CASSVETNLYTDTQYF. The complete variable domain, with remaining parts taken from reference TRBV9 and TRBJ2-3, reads DSGVTQTPKHLITATGQRVTLRCSPRSGDLSVYWYQQSLDQGLQFLIQYYNGEERAKGNILERFSAQQFPDLHSELNLSSLELGDSALYFCASSVETNLYTDTQYFGPGTRLTVL.

This CDR3 reads CATSRAPGTGDETQYF. CDR3 DNA sequence: TGTGCCACCAGCAGGGCCCCCGGCACAGGGGACGAGACCCAGTACTTC. The V gene is TRBV15, the J gene TRBJ2-5; 7 nucleotides line up with TRBD1. J was trimmed by 5 bases and V by 3 bases; bases with no gene match: 12. CDR3 length: 16 residues. CDR1 and CDR2 (germline): LNHNV, YYDKDF (reference sequence).

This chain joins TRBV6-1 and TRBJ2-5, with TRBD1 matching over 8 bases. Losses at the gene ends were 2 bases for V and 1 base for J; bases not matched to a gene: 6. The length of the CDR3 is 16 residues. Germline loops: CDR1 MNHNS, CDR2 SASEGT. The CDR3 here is CASSENQGAFQETQYF. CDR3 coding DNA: TGTGCCAGCAGTGAAAACCAGGGGGCCTTCCAAGAGACCCAGTACTTC.

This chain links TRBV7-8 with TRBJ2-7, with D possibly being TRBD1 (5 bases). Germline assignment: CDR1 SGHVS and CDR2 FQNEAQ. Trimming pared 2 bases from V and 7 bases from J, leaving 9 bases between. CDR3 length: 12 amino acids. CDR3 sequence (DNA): TGTGCCAGCAGCTTATTCGACAGAGAGCAGTACTTC. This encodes CASSLFDREQYF.

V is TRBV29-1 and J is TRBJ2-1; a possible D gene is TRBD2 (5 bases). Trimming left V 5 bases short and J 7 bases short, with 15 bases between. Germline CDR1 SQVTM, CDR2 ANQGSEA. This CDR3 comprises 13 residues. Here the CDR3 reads CSVLEGWQNEQFF. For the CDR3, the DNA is TGCAGCGTTCTAGAGGGATGGCAGAATGAGCAGTTCTTC.

The CDR3: CASSPKIGQDNEKLFF. The CDR3 nucleotides read TGTGCCAGCAGCCCCAAAATCGGACAGGATAATGAAAAACTGTTTTTT. The rearrangement joins TRBV7-9 to TRBJ1-4; 7 bases fit TRBD1. Trimming at V came to 5 bases and at J to 4 bases, leaving 10 bases not matched to a gene. The CDR3 is made up of 16 amino acids. Germline V lookup: CDR1 SEHNR, CDR2 FQNEAQ (reference sequence).

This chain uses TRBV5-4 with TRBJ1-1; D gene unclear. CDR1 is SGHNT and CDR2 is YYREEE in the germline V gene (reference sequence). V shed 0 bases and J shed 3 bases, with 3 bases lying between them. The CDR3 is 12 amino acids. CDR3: CASSLVDTEAFF. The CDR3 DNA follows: TGTGCCAGCAGCTTGGTGGACACTGAAGCTTTCTTT.

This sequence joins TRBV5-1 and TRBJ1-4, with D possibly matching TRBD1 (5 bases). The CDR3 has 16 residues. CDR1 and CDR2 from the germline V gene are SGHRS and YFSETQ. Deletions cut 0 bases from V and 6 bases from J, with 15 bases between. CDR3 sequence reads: CASSLGQTGTYEKLFF. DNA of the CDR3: TGCGCCAGCAGCTTGGGGCAGACCGGGACTTATGAAAAACTGTTTTTT. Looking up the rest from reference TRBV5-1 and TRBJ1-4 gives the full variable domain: KAGVTQTPRYLIKTRGQQVTLSCSPISGHRSVSWYQQTPGQGLQFLFEYFSETQRNKGNFPGRFSGRQFSNSRSEMNVSTLELGDSALYLCASSLGQTGTYEKLFFGSGTQLSVL.

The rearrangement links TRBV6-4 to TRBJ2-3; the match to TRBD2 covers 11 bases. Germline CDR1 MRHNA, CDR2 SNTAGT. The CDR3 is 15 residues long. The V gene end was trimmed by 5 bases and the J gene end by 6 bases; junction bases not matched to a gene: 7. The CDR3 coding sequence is TGTGCCAGCAGTCCCCGACTAGCGGGACTGGATACGCAGTATTTT. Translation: CASSPRLAGLDTQYF.

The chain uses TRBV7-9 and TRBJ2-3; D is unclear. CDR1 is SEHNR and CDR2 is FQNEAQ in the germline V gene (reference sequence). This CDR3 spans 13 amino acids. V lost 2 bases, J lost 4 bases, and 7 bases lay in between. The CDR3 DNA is TGTGCCAGCAGCTTAAAGGTCGCAGATACGCAGTATTTT. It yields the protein CASSLKVADTQYF.

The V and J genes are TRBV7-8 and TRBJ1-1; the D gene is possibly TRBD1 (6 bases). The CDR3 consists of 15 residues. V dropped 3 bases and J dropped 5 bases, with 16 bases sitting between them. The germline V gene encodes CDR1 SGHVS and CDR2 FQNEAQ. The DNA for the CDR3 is TGTGCCAGCAGCTTGACGGGGGGCCCGGGAACTGAAGCTTTCTTT. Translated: CASSLTGGPGTEAFF.

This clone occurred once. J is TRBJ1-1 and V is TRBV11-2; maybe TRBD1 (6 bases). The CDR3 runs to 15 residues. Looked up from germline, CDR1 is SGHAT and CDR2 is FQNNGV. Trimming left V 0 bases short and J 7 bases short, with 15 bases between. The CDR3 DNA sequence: TGTGCCAGCAGCTTAGATCCGGCGGACAGAATTGAAGCTTTCTTT. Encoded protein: CASSLDPADRIEAFF.

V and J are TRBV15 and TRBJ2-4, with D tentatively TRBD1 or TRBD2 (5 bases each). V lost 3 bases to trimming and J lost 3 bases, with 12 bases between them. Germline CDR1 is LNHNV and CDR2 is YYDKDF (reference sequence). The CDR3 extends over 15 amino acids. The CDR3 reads CATSSARGVKNIQYF. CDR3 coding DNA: TGTGCCACCAGCAGCGCTAGAGGGGTCAAAAACATTCAGTACTTC. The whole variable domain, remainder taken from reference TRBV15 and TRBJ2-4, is DAMVIQNPRYQVTQFGKPVTLSCSQTLNHNVMYWYQQKSSQAPKLLFHYYDKDFNNEADTPDNFQSRRPNTSFCFLDIRSPGLGDTAMYLCATSSARGVKNIQYFGAGTRLSVL.

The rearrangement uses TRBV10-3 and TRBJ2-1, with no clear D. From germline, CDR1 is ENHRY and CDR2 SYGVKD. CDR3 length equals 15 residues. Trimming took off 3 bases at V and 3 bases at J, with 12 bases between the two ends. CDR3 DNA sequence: TGTGCCATCAGTGACCCCCCCACCGTCTACAATGAGCAGTTCTTC. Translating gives CAISDPPTVYNEQFF.

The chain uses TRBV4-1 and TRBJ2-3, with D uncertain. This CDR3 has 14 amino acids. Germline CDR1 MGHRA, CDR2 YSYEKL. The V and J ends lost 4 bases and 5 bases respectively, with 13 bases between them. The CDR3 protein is CASSPLNLIDTQYF. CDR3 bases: TGCGCCAGCAGCCCCCTTAACCTAATAGATACGCAGTATTTT.

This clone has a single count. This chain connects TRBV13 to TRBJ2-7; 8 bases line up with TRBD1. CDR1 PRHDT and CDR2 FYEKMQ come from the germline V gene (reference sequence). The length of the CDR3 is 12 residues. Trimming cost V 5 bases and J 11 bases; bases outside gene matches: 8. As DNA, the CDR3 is TGTGCCAGCAGCGTGGGACAGGAGTCTGAGTACTTC. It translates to CASSVGQESEYF.

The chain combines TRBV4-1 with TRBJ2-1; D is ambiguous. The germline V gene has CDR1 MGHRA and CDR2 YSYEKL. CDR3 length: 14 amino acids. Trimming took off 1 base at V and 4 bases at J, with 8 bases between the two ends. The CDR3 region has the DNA TGCGCCAGCAGCCAAGGAGGCTTGTACAATGAGCAGTTCTTC. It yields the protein CASSQGGLYNEQFF.

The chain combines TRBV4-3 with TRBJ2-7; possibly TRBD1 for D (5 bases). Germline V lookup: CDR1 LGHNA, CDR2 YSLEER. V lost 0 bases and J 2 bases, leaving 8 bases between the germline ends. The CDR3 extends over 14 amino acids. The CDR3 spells CASSQDGQTYEQYF. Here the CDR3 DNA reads TGCGCCAGCAGCCAAGATGGACAAACCTACGAGCAGTACTTC.

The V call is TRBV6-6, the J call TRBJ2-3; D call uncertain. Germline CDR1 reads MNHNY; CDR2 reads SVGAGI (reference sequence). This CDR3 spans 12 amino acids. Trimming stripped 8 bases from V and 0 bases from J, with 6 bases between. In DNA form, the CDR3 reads TGTGCCAGCGGCACTAGCACAGATACGCAGTATTTT. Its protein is CASGTSTDTQYF.

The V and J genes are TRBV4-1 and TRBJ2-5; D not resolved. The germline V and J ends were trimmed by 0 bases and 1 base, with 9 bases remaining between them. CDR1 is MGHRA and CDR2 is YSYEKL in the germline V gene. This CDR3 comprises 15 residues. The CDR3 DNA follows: TGCGCCAGCAGCCAAGATTCGAACTCCCAAGAGACCCAGTACTTC. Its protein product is CASSQDSNSQETQYF.

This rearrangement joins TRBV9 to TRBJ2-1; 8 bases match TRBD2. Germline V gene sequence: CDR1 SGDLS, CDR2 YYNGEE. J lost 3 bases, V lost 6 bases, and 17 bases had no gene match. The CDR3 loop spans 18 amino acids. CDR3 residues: CASTPLAGFKLGYNEQFF. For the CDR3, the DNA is TGTGCCAGCACCCCGTTAGCGGGATTCAAGCTCGGCTACAATGAGCAGTTCTTC.

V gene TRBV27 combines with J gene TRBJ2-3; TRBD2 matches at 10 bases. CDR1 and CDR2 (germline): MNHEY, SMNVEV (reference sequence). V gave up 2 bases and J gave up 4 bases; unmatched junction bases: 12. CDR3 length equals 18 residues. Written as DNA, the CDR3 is TGTGCCAGCAGTTTAATTTTTGGGCTAGCGGGAGTCGCAGATACGCAGTATTTT. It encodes CASSLIFGLAGVADTQYF.

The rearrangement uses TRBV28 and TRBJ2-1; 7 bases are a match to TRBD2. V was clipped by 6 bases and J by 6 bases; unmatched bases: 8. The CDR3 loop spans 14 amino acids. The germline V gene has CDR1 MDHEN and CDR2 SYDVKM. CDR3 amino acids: CASSRDYSRNEQFF. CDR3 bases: TGTGCCAGCAGCCGGGACTATAGTCGCAATGAGCAGTTCTTC.

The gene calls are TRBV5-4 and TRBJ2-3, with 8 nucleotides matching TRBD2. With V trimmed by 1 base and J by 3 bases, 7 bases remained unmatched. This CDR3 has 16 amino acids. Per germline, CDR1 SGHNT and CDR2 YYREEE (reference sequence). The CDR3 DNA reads TGTGCCAGCAGCTTGTGGCCAGCGGGAGATACAGATACGCAGTATTTT. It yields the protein CASSLWPAGDTDTQYF.